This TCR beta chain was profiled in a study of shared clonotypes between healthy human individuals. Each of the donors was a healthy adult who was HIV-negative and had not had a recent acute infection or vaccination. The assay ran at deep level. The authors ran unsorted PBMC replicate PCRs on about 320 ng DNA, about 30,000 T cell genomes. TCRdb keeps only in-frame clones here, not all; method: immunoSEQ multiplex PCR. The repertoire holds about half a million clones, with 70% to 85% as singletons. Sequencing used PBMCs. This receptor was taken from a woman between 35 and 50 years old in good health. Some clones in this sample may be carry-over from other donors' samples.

The CDR3 loop is CASSSTGTGEAFF. The CDR3 bases are TGTGCCAGCAGCTCAACCGGGACAGGGGAAGCTTTCTTT. This chain connects TRBV7-3 to TRBJ1-1; TRBD1 matches at 9 bases. The V segment lost 4 bases and the J segment 8 bases; nucleotides outside the gene matches: 5. CDR1 is SGHTA and CDR2 is FQGTGA in the germline V gene. This CDR3 spans 13 amino acids.